This T cell receptor beta chain was sequenced for a study of T cell changes during pregnancy in multiple sclerosis (dated by TCRdb to about 2019). With respect to the entire study: The study examined how the T cell repertoire changed over the course of pregnancy in women with multiple sclerosis.

Library preparation employed the immunoSEQ multiplex PCR assay. TCRdb stores this immuneACCESS table with in-frame sequences only. Part of the clones is absent; in the studies checked, under half of the shortfall reflects unresolved V genes, and no reason is known for the rest. In this sample the table shows 100,000 or so clones, around 94% of which occur a single time. The leading ten clones occupy under 1.5% of the sample. Worth noting for this clone: Its cognate antigen has yet to be identified. Nothing much larger sits one base from this clone, and base qualities are not available.

The source material was peripheral blood, sampled in the second trimester of pregnancy. The receptor comes from a female donor with multiple sclerosis, enrolled in a pregnancy study.

The bases read TGCGCCAGCAGCTTGATGGGAGGGTCGAGATCTAATGAAAAACTGTTTTTT. It is translated as CASSLMGGSRSNEKLFF. The V and J genes are TRBV5-1 and TRBJ1-4; no D segment can be confidently identified. From its cysteine to its phenylalanine, the CDR3 spans 17 amino acids. The kept DNA is CDR3 alone, 51 bases in frame from the first base. CDR1 SGHRS and CDR2 YFSETQ are derived from the germline V gene. Cut back by 1 base and 3 bases, the V and J ends lie 16 bases apart.